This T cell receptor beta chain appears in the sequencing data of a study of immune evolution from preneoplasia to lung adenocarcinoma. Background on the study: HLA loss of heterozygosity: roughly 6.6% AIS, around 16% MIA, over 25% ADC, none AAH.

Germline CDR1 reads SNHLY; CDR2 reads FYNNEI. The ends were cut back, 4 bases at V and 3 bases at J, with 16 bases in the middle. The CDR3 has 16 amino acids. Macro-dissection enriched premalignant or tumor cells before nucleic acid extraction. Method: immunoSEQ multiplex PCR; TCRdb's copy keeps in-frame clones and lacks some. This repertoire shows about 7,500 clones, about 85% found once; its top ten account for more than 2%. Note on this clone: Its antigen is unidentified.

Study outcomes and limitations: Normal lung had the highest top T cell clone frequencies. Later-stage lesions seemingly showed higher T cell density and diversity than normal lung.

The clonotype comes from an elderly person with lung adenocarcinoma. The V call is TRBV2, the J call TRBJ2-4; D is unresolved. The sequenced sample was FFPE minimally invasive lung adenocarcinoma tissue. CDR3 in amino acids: CASSGVFGFSKNIQYF. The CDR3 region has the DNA TGTGCCAGCAGTGGGGTCTTCGGGTTCAGCAAAAACATTCAGTACTTC.